This TCR beta chain was sequenced during a study of a mutant IDH1 vaccine in newly diagnosed glioma. As for the study in general: Across weeks 1, 3, 5, 7, 11, 15, 19 and 23, patients received a vaccination each time, eight in all. Radiotherapy alone preceded vaccination by 4-6 weeks; alternatively, vaccination started with temozolomide cycles. Every participant had undergone radiotherapy, temozolomide, or both before, and most underwent both.

Study conclusions and caveats: Variations in leading peripheral T cell clonotypes appeared to have no connection with pseudoprogression.

Germline loops: CDR1 MDHEN, CDR2 SYDVKM. This CDR3 contains 15 residues. The V gene lost 3 bases and the J gene lost 4 bases, with 15 bases spanning the gap. With respect to this clone: Its antigen is unknown.

Data came from immunoSEQ multiplex PCR; TCRdb stores just in-frame clones and leaves some out. This table has roughly 120,000 clones, roughly 90% appearing once. Time point specified: week 11, during vaccination. Topical imiquimod was applied with each vaccine dose, which held 300 ug of mutant IDH1 20-mer peptide. This receptor was taken from a woman aged 45-59 years with glioma. V gene TRBV28 combines with J gene TRBJ1-1, with no clear D. This specimen consisted of PBMCs, obtained from a glioma patient whose treatment included an IDH1 peptide vaccine. In DNA form, the CDR3 reads TGTGCCAGCAGTTTCCCACAAGGGAGGGCCACTGAAGCTTTCTTT. This encodes CASSFPQGRATEAFF.